The 4 T cell receptor beta chains reported below all come from one sample, sequenced in a study of cytomegalovirus exposure and HLA in healthy donors. Amplification used 60 Vbeta primers and 13 Jbeta primers. Repertoires were generated with immunoSEQ multiplex PCR, while TCRdb's copy carries only in-frame clones and drops some. The sample table sets out roughly 40,000 clones. Sequenced: PBMCs. These receptors were taken from a male donor in good health and CMV-seronegative.

Remarks on this clone: Germline is not matched at one junction end, which may reflect a read error. The chain combines TRBV7-2 with TRBJ2-2; TRBD2 aligns across 9 bases. CDR1 is SGHTA, CDR2 FQGNSA, per germline. CDR3 length equals 15 residues. CDR3: CASSLAGTNTGELFF. The CDR3 region has the DNA TGTGCCAGCAGCCTAGCGGGGACAAACACCGGGGAGCTGTTTTTT. Drawing the rest from reference TRBV7-2 and TRBJ2-2, the complete variable domain is GAGVSQSPSNKVTEKGKDVELRCDPISGHTALYWYRQSLGQGLEFLIYFQGNSAPDKSGLPSDRFSAERTGGSVSTLTIQRTQQEDSAVYLCASSLAGTNTGELFFGEGSRLTVL.

The rearrangement links TRBV5-6 to TRBJ1-2, with D hard to call. The germline V gene has CDR1 SGHDT and CDR2 YYEEEE. The V and J ends lost 4 bases and 10 bases respectively, with 20 bases between them. The CDR3 runs to 14 residues. In DNA form, the CDR3 reads TGTGCCAGCAGCGCGGGTACGGAGGGAGCCGCCTACACCTTC. Amino acids: CASSAGTEGAAYTF.

This chain uses TRBV5-8 with TRBJ1-1, with TRBD1 identical over 7 bases. V lost 4 bases to trimming and J lost 4 bases; unmatched junction nucleotides: 7. The CDR3 loop spans 14 amino acids. Germline V gene data show CDR1 as SGHTS and CDR2 as YDEGEE. The CDR3 DNA sequence: TGTGCCAGCAGCCCCGACAGGGTAATCACTGAAGCTTTCTTT. As protein: CASSPDRVITEAFF.

For this clone: A junction end diverges from the germline sequence, so it may reflect a read error. The chain carries TRBV30 and TRBJ1-2; 12 nucleotides agree with TRBD1. In germline, CDR1 is GTSNPN, CDR2 SVGIG (reference sequence). CDR3 length: 16 amino acids. CDR3 nucleotide sequence: TGTGCCCGGAGTGGAGGGACAGGGGGCGGACGGTATGGCTACACCTTC. Its protein is CARSGGTGGGRYGYTF.